Listed here are 18 T cell receptor beta chains from one sample, sequenced in a study of cytomegalovirus exposure and HLA in healthy donors. 13 Jbeta primers and 60 Vbeta primers were used for the PCR. Repertoires were generated with immunoSEQ multiplex PCR, while TCRdb's copy carries only in-frame clones and drops some. This sample's clone table lists about 88,000 clones. Sequencing used PBMCs. The source is a girl between 5 and 17 years old in good health and CMV-seropositive.

The V call is TRBV5-6, the J call TRBJ2-7; D possibly corresponds to TRBD2 (6 bases). Trimming took 1 base from V and 3 from J, leaving 17 bases between them. In germline, CDR1 is SGHDT, CDR2 YYEEEE. CDR3 length: 16 residues. The CDR3 loop reads CASSLLAVTPDYEQYV. In DNA form, the CDR3 reads TGTGCCAGCAGCTTGTTAGCGGTCACCCCGGACTACGAGCAGTACGTC.

This rearrangement joins TRBV5-5 to TRBJ1-6, with D perhaps matching TRBD1 (6 bases). CDR3 length equals 16 residues. V was shortened by 0 bases and J by 10 bases, with 17 bases between the two germline ends. Germline-derived CDR1 and CDR2 are SGHKS and YYEKEE (reference sequence). The CDR3 here is CASSLAPTGLVSPLHF. CDR3 DNA sequence: TGTGCCAGCAGCTTGGCCCCTACAGGGCTGGTCTCACCCCTCCACTTT. The full variable domain, in which reference TRBV5-5 and TRBJ1-6 provide the parts outside the CDR3, is DAGVTQSPTHLIKTRGQQVTLRCSPISGHKSVSWYQQVLGQGPQFIFQYYEKEERGRGNFPDRFSARQFPNYSSELNVNALLLGDSALYLCASSLAPTGLVSPLHFGNGTRLTVT.

This chain links TRBV5-1 with TRBJ2-2; TRBD1 matches 8 bases. Germline CDR1 reads SGHRS; CDR2 reads YFSETQ. This CDR3 comprises 16 residues. The V and J ends lost 0 bases and 4 bases, in that order; junction bases with no gene match: 5. CDR3: CASSLARGQGTGELFF. CDR3 sequence (DNA): TGCGCCAGCAGCTTGGCCAGGGGGCAGGGCACCGGGGAGCTGTTTTTT.

Written as DNA, the CDR3 is TGTGCCAGCAGCTTAGTTTTAACAGGACCACATGGCTACACCTTC. Protein product: CASSLVLTGPHGYTF. The rearrangement links TRBV7-9 to TRBJ1-2; the D gene is possibly TRBD1 (5 bases). Germline V gives CDR1 SEHNR, CDR2 FQNEAQ (reference sequence). The CDR3 is 15 residues long. The germline V and J ends were trimmed by 1 base and 6 bases, with 15 bases remaining between them.

The chain uses TRBV5-1 and TRBJ1-4; D not certain. The CDR3 totals 18 residues. CDR1 and CDR2 from the germline V gene are SGHRS and YFSETQ. Trimming shortened V by 4 bases and J by 6 bases, and 25 bases separated the two germline ends. CDR3 sequence reads: CASSRILRTGMNDEKLFF. The DNA for the CDR3 is TGCGCCAGCAGCCGGATCCTCCGGACGGGGATGAATGATGAAAAACTGTTTTTT.

This chain uses TRBV5-6 with TRBJ2-5, with 10 bases lining up with TRBD2. Germline loops: CDR1 SGHDT, CDR2 YYEEEE. Trimming at V came to 4 bases and at J to 6 bases, leaving 18 bases not matched to a gene. CDR3 length equals 18 residues. The DNA for the CDR3 is TGTGCCAGCAGCCCCCGACCCCCACTAGCGGGGAGGAAAAAGACCCAGTACTTC. It encodes CASSPRPPLAGRKKTQYF.

The chain employs TRBV28 and TRBJ1-5; D gene unclear. The length of the CDR3 is 12 residues. V was trimmed by 6 bases and J by 10 bases, leaving 13 bases between them. The germline gives CDR1 MDHEN, CDR2 SYDVKM. The CDR3 loop reads CASRPSSFPQHF. DNA for the CDR3: TGTGCCAGCAGGCCGAGCTCCTTCCCCCAGCATTTT.

The rearrangement uses TRBV5-6 and TRBJ2-2, with unresolved D. Trimming stripped 3 bases from V and 7 bases from J, with 7 bases between. From germline, CDR1 is SGHDT and CDR2 YYEEEE. This CDR3 is built from 12 residues. The CDR3 DNA follows: TGTGCCAGCAGCTCGAAACACGGGGAGCTGTTTTTT. This translates into CASSSKHGELFF.

In DNA, the CDR3 is TGTGCCAGCAGTCAACAACGGGGGGGAGGGGAGACCCAGTACTTC. It encodes CASSQQRGGGETQYF. The chain couples TRBV14 to TRBJ2-5, with 8 nucleotides matching TRBD2. V gave up 6 bases and J gave up 5 bases; unmatched junction bases: 11. Per the germline V gene, CDR1 is SGHDN and CDR2 is FVKESK. The length of the CDR3 is 15 residues.

This chain joins TRBV18 and TRBJ1-4; 9 bases are shared with TRBD1. The ends lost 4 bases at V and 7 bases at J; junction bases unmatched: 4. The CDR3 loop spans 14 amino acids. CDR1 is KGHSH, CDR2 LQKENI, per germline. In DNA, the CDR3 is TGTGCCAGCTCACAACAGGGGGCGGGTGAAAAACTGTTTTTT. It codes for CASSQQGAGEKLFF.

The chain uses TRBV15 and TRBJ2-3; 7 nucleotides match TRBD1. V dropped 5 bases and J dropped 0; count of bases not matched to a gene: 5. The germline V gene encodes CDR1 LNHNV and CDR2 YYDKDF (reference sequence). The CDR3 length is 15 residues. In DNA form, the CDR3 reads TGTGCCACCAGCGAAGGGGGCCACAGCACAGATACGCAGTATTTT. It is translated as CATSEGGHSTDTQYF.

The CDR3 DNA follows: TGTGCCACCAGGGGGACAGGGGTTAGGGAGACCCAGTACTTC. Protein sequence: CATRGTGVRETQYF. V and J are TRBV15 and TRBJ2-5; TRBD1 matches 10 bases. The germline V gene encodes CDR1 LNHNV and CDR2 YYDKDF (reference sequence). CDR3 size: 14 residues. Trimming cost V 6 bases and J 5 bases; bases outside gene matches: 6.

The V gene is TRBV19, the J gene TRBJ2-7; possible D gene TRBD1, 5 bases. Between the trimmed V and J ends, which lost 4 bases and 3 bases, there was a span of 16 bases. Germline V gene lookup returns CDR1 LNHDA and CDR2 SQIVND (reference sequence). The CDR3 length is 15 residues. The CDR3 DNA follows: TGTGCCAGTAGTAACTGGTTAAGGGGCGACTACGAGCAGTACTTC. It yields the protein CASSNWLRGDYEQYF.

The chain employs TRBV18 and TRBJ1-1; 7 bases line up with TRBD1. J gave up 1 base and V 1 base, and 6 bases lay outside the gene matches. The CDR3 runs 16 residues. Germline CDR1 KGHSH, CDR2 LQKENI. CDR3 residues: CASSPQTGQWNTEAFF. CDR3 bases: TGTGCCAGCTCACCACAGACGGGACAGTGGAACACTGAAGCTTTCTTT. The whole variable domain, remainder taken from reference TRBV18 and TRBJ1-1, is NAGVMQNPRHLVRRRGQEARLRCSPMKGHSHVYWYRQLPEEGLKFMVYLQKENIIDESGMPKERFSAEFPKEGPSILRIQQVVRGDSAAYFCASSPQTGQWNTEAFFGQGTRLTVV.

This chain connects TRBV1 to TRBJ2-7; no DNA check was done on the table's D call, TRBD2. TRBV1 is tagged as a pseudogene. The CDR3 extends over 12 amino acids. CDR3 amino acids: CTSSPRGVEQYV. In nucleotides, the CDR3 is TGCACCAGCAGCCCCCGCGGCGTAGAGCAGTACGTC.

The chain carries TRBV5-4 and TRBJ2-7; 10 bases line up with TRBD2. V shed 2 bases and J 4 bases; nucleotides not matched to a gene: 3. Germline CDR1 and CDR2: SGHNT and YYREEE (reference sequence). The CDR3 length is 14 residues. CDR3 region: CASSFGTSEYEQYF. Written as DNA, the CDR3 is TGTGCCAGCAGCTTCGGGACTAGCGAGTACGAGCAGTACTTC.

The rearrangement joins TRBV6-5 to TRBJ1-2; D unclear. Germline V CDR1 and CDR2: MNHEY, SVGAGI. This CDR3 contains 16 residues. The V gene lost 2 bases and the J gene lost 4 bases, with 17 bases spanning the gap. CDR3 coding DNA: TGTGCCAGCAGTTACCTTGAGGATTCGGTGGGCTATGGCTACACCTTC. This gives the protein CASSYLEDSVGYGYTF.

The chain couples TRBV2 to TRBJ1-2, with TRBD1 as a possible D gene (6 bases). V shed 4 bases and J shed 5 bases, with 14 bases lying between them. This CDR3 region has 14 residues. Per germline, CDR1 SNHLY and CDR2 FYNNEI. Here the CDR3 reads CASSANRAAYGYTF. The CDR3 DNA reads TGTGCCAGCAGTGCTAACAGGGCTGCTTATGGCTACACCTTC.